This T cell receptor (beta chain) stems from a study of T cell responses to AZD1222 COVID-19 vaccine. Findings and caveats of the study: Nearly half of the spike-specific TCRs reportedly recognize variant regions that carry no mutations. A mostly white British donor set with more females was recruited, and clonal diversity was possibly underestimated. At 160-218 and 743-854, vaccine-associated CD4 TCRs were dominant, and they spanned spike.

The assay was immunoSEQ multiplex PCR, and TCRdb's table has in-frame clones only and misses some. The sample has some 100,000 clones, 85% to 90% seen once; the top ten hold around 17%. Concerning this clone: The antigen remains undetermined.

The CDR3 extends over 12 amino acids. Trimming removed 5 bases at V and 5 bases at J, with 9 bases between. Looked up from germline, CDR1 is LNHDA and CDR2 is SQIVND (reference sequence). The input for sequencing was peripheral blood, taken on day 0 of AZD1222 vaccination. The V and J genes are TRBV19 and TRBJ1-1, with D uncertain. The clonotype was recovered from an adult in good health. The CDR3: CASSYPNTEAFF. The CDR3 nucleotides read TGTGCCAGTAGTTACCCAAATACTGAAGCTTTCTTT.